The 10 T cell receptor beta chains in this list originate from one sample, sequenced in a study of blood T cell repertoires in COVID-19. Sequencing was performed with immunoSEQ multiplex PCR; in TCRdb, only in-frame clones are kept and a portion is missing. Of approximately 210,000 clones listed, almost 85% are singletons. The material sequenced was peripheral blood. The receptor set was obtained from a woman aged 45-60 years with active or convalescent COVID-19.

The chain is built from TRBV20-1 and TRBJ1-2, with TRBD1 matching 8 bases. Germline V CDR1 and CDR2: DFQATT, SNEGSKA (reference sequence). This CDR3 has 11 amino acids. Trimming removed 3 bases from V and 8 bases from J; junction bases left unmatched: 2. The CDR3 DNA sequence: TGCAGTGCTAGGGACAGGGCCGGCTACACCTTC. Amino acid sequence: CSARDRAGYTF.

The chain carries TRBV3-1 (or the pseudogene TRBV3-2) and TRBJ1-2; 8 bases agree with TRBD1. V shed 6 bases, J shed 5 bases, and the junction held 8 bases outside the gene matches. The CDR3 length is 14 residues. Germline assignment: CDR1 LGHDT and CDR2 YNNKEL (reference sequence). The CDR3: CASSTGGPRYGYTF. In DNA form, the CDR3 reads TGTGCCAGCAGTACAGGGGGTCCACGGTATGGCTACACCTTC.

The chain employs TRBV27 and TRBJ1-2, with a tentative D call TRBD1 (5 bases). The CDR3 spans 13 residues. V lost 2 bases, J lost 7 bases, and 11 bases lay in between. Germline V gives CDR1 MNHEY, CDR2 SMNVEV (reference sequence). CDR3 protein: CASSLATESGYTF. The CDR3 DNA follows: TGTGCCAGCAGTTTAGCGACAGAGTCTGGCTACACCTTC.

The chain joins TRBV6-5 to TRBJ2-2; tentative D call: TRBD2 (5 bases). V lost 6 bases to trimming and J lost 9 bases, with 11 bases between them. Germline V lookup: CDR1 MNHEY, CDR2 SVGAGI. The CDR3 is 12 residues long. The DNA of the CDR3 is TGTGCCAGCAGAGAGGGTTTCCGGGAGCTGTTTTTT. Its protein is CASREGFRELFF.

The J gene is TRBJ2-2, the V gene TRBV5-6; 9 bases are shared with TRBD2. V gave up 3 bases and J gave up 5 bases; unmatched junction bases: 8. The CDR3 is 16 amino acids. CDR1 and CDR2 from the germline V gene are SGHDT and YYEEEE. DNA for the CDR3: TGTGCCAGCAGCTCCCTAGCGGGGCTACATACCGGGGAGCTGTTTTTT. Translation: CASSSLAGLHTGELFF.

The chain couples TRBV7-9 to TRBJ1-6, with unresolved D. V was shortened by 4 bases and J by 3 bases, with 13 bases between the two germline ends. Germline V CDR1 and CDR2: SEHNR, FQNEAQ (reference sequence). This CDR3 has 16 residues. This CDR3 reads CASSSSYTGYNSPLHF. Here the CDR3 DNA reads TGTGCCAGCAGCTCATCTTACACGGGCTATAATTCACCCCTCCACTTT.

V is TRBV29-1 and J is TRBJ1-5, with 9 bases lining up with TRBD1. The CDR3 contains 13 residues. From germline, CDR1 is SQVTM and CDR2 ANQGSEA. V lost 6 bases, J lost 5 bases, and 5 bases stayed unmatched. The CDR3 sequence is CSVVDRGDQPQHF. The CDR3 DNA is TGCAGCGTCGTGGACAGGGGCGATCAGCCCCAGCATTTT.

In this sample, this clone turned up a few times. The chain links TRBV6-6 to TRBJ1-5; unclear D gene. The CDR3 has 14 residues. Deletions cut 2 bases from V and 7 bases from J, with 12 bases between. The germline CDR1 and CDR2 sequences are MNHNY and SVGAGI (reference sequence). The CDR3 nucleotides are TGTGCCAGCAGTTACGACGGACTCGGGCAGCCCCAGCATTTT. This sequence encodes CASSYDGLGQPQHF.

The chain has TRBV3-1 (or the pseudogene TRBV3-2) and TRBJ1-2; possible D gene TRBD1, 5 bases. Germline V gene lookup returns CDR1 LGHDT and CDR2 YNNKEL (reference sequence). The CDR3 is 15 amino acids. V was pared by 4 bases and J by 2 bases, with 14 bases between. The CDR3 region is CASSRREPGNYGYTF. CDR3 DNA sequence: TGTGCCAGCAGCCGGAGGGAGCCAGGGAACTATGGCTACACCTTC.

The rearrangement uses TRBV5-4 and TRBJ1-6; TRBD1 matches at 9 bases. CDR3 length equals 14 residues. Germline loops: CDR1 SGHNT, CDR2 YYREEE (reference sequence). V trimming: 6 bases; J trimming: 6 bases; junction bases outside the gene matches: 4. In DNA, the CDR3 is TGTGCCAGCACCACAGGGGGCTTTAATTCACCCCTCCACTTT. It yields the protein CASTTGGFNSPLHF.